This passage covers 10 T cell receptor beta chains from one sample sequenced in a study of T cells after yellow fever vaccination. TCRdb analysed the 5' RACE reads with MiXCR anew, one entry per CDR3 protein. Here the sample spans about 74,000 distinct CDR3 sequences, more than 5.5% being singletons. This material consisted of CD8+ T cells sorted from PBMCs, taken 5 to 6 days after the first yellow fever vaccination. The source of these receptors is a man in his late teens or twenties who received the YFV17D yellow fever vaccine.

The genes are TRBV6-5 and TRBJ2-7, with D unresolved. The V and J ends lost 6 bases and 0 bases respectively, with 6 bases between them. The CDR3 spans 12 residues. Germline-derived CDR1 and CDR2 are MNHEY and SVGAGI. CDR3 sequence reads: CASSSISYEQYF. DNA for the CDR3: TGTGCCAGCAGCTCGATCTCCTACGAGCAGTACTTC.

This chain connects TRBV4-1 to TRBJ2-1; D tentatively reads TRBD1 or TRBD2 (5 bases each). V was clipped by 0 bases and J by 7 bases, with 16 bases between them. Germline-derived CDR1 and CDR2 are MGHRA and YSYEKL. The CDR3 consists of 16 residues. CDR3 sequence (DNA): TGCGCCAGCAGCCAAGAGGGGGAGAATCAAGGTAATGAGCAGTTCTTC. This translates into CASSQEGENQGNEQFF.

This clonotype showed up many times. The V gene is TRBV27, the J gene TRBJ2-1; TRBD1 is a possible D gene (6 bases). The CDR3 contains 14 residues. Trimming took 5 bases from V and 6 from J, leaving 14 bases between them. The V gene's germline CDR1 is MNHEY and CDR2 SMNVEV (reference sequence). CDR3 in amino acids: CASSPTLGGNEQFF. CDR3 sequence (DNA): TGTGCCAGCAGTCCGACCCTAGGGGGCAATGAGCAGTTCTTC.

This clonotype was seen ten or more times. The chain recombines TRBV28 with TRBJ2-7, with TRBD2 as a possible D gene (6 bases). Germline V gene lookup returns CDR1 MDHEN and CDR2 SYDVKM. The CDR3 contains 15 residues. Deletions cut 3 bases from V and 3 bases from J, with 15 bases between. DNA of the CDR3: TGTGCCAGCAGTTTGAGCCCCGGGGGTTACTACGAGCAGTACGTC. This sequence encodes CASSLSPGGYYEQYV.

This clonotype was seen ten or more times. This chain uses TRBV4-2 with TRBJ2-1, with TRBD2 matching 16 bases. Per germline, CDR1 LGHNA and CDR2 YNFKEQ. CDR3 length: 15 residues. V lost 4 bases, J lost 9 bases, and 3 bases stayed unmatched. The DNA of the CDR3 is TGTGCCAGCAGCCCGGGACTAGCGGGGGGGCGTGAGCAGTTCTTC. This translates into CASSPGLAGGREQFF.

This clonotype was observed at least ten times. The CDR3: CASSPSLVDTQYF. In DNA form, the CDR3 reads TGTGCCAGCAGTCCCTCACTGGTAGATACGCAGTATTTT. The rearrangement uses TRBV12-3 or TRBV12-4 and TRBJ2-3, with no clear D. V lost 5 bases and J lost 5, with 11 bases in between. The CDR3 runs to 13 residues.

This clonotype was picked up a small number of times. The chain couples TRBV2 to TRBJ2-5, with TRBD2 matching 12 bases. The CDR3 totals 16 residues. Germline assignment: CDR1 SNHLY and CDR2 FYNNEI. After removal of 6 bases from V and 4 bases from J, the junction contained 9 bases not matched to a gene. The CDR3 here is CASSPGLAGWSETQYF. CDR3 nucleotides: TGTGCCAGCAGCCCCGGACTAGCGGGATGGTCAGAGACCCAGTACTTC.

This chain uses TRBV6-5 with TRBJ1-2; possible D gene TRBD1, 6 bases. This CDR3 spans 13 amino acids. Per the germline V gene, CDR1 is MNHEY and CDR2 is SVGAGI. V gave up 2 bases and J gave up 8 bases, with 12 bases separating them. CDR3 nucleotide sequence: TGTGCCAGCAGTTACCCAGGGGTTGGCGGCTACACCTTC. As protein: CASSYPGVGGYTF.

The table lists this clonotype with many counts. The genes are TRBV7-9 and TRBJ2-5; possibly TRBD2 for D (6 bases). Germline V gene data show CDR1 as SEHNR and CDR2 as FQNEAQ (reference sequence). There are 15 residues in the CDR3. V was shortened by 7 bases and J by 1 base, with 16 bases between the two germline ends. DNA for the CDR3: TGTGCCAGCAACTGGAATTTAGCGGCCCAAGAGACCCAGTACTTC. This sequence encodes CASNWNLAAQETQYF.

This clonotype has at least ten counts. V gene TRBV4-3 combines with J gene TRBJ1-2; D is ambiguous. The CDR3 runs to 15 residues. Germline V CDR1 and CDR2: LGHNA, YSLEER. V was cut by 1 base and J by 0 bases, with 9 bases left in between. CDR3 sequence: CASSQGGLPNYGYTF. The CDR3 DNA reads TGCGCCAGCAGCCAAGGAGGCCTTCCTAACTATGGCTACACCTTC.